The clone carrying this TCR beta chain showed up many times. The data belong to a study of blood T cell repertoires in COVID-19. The wider study: Samples taken during acute and convalescent COVID-19 were collected in the United States, Italy and Spain.

Measured with immunoSEQ multiplex PCR; TCRdb has only the in-frame clones, and not every one. The sample yields approximately 270,000 clones, 86% seen once. Clinical history reported by participants formed the basis on which cohorts were assigned. Two negative PCRs, clearance, or symptom resolution had been documented for recovered Cohort 3 donors. Germline values: CDR1 SEHNR, CDR2 FQNEAQ (reference sequence). V dropped 4 bases and J dropped 1; count of bases not matched to a gene: 3. This CDR3 region has 15 residues. Sequenced sample: PBMCs or T cells enriched from blood (not recorded which). The sequence was obtained from a man aged 40-55 years who had recovered from COVID-19. The gene calls are TRBV7-9 and TRBJ2-3, with TRBD2 identical over 9 bases. CDR3 in amino acids: CASSSRTSGTDTQYF. The CDR3 region has the DNA TGTGCCAGCAGCTCCCGGACTAGCGGCACAGATACGCAGTATTTT. The variable domain in full, with the rest retrieved from reference TRBV7-9 and TRBJ2-3, is DTGVSQNPRHKITKRGQNVTFRCDPISEHNRLYWYRQTLGQGPEFLTYFQNEAQLEKSRLLSDRFSAERPKGSFSTLEIQRTEQGDSAMYLCASSSRTSGTDTQYFGPGTRLTVL.